Sequencing of this TCR beta chain was carried out in a study of regulatory T cells in long-lasting Graves disease. The overall study: Duration of antithyroid drug therapy among newly diagnosed Graves' patients was under 3 months.

Per the germline V gene, CDR1 is SGHTA and CDR2 is FQGNSA. Trimming took 5 bases from V and 0 from J, leaving 13 bases between them. The CDR3 covers 16 residues. This clonotype came up a few times. The antigen remains undetermined. The study, taken as a whole, reports: Not thyroid tissue but only peripheral blood was studied.

The time point: newly diagnosed GD, antithyroid drugs for less than 3 months. Extracted PBMC RNA gave rise to the TCR library. According to the study, TCR beta libraries were built with iRepertoire HTBI primers and CDR3-region Arm-PCR. TCRdb redid the calling of the multiplex PCR reads with MiXCR, one entry per CDR3 protein. Here the sample spans hundreds of thousands of distinct CDR3 sequences, around a sixth being singletons. This TCR came from a female donor with Graves disease. Sequenced material: peripheral blood mononuclear cells (PBMCs), taken at new diagnosis, from a patient treated with antithyroid drugs. The chain has TRBV7-2 and TRBJ2-2; D may correspond to TRBD1 or TRBD2 (5 bases each). CDR3 coding DNA: TGTGCCAGCAGCCCTCGTGGGACGGCGAACACCGGGGAGCTGTTTTTT. It codes for CASSPRGTANTGELFF.